Below are 23 T cell receptor beta chains sequenced from a single sample in a study of blood T cell repertoires in COVID-19. TCRdb's table, derived via immunoSEQ multiplex PCR, lists solely in-frame clones and lacks some. The top ten clones hold roughly 30% of a sample with over 110,000 clones, 88% of them seen once. Sequenced sample: peripheral blood. These receptors were collected from a human donor in a cohort sampled during active COVID-19.

The V and J genes are TRBV10-1 and TRBJ1-4, with D hard to call. The CDR3 runs 12 residues. Germline V gives CDR1 WNHNN, CDR2 SYGVQD (reference sequence). V lost 2 bases to trimming and J lost 7 bases, with 5 bases between them. CDR3 sequence: CASSEEGEKLFF. The CDR3 bases are TGCGCCAGCAGTGAGGAGGGTGAAAAACTGTTTTTT.

V is TRBV5-4 and J is TRBJ2-3; 9 nucleotides agree with TRBD2. Germline CDR1 is SGHNT and CDR2 is YYREEE (reference sequence). Trimming at V came to 4 bases and at J to 6 bases, leaving 9 bases not matched to a gene. The CDR3 spans 15 residues. CDR3 sequence: CASSSRQRGDDTQYF. The CDR3 DNA sequence: TGTGCCAGCAGCAGCAGACAGCGGGGGGACGATACGCAGTATTTT.

The chain uses TRBV21-1 and TRBJ1-5. TRBV21-1 constitutes a pseudogene. The CDR3 sequence is 15 residues long. The CDR3 region is CASSSPGRGVQPQHF. DNA for the CDR3: TGTGCCAGCAGCTCCCCGGGGAGGGGCGTTCAGCCCCAGCATTTT.

The V and J genes are TRBV5-6 and TRBJ1-4; D is ambiguous. This CDR3 spans 15 amino acids. Germline CDR1 SGHDT, CDR2 YYEEEE. Trimming took 1 base from V and 0 from J, leaving 7 bases between them. The CDR3, as DNA: TGTGCCAGCAGCTTGACCAGATCAACTAATGAAAAACTGTTTTTT. Protein sequence: CASSLTRSTNEKLFF.

The chain couples TRBV5-1 to TRBJ2-3; D is perhaps TRBD2 (5 bases). Germline V gives CDR1 SGHRS, CDR2 YFSETQ. V lost 7 bases and J lost 0, with 21 bases in between. This CDR3 spans 17 amino acids. For the CDR3, the DNA is TGCGCCAGCGACCTCGGGTGGGTAGCGACTAGCACAGATACGCAGTATTTT. Translating gives CASDLGWVATSTDTQYF.

The chain joins TRBV2 to TRBJ2-3; D gene uncertain. The germline V and J ends were trimmed by 4 bases and 4 bases, with 6 bases remaining between them. The CDR3 has 12 amino acids. CDR1 is SNHLY and CDR2 is FYNNEI in the germline V gene. The CDR3 DNA sequence: TGTGCCAGCAGTGCTAACCCAGATACGCAGTATTTT. Protein sequence: CASSANPDTQYF.

This rearrangement joins TRBV6-5 to TRBJ1-2, with D maybe TRBD1 (6 bases). Per the germline V gene, CDR1 is MNHEY and CDR2 is SVGAGI. V lost 6 bases and J 2 bases, leaving 16 bases between the germline ends. The CDR3 loop spans 15 amino acids. The CDR3 loop is CASRHKGTLNYGYTF. In DNA, the CDR3 is TGTGCCAGCAGACACAAAGGGACACTCAACTATGGCTACACCTTC.

This rearrangement joins TRBV24-1 to TRBJ2-7, with D possibly TRBD1 on 5 matching bases. CDR1 is KGHDR and CDR2 is SFDVKD in the germline V gene. Trimming removed 4 bases from V and 5 bases from J, with 11 bases in between. The CDR3 runs to 13 residues. The CDR3 DNA reads as TGTGCCACCAGTGAGAAGGGGTTCCACGAGCAGTACTTC. This gives the protein CATSEKGFHEQYF.

The V and J genes are TRBV3-1 (or the pseudogene TRBV3-2) and TRBJ2-3; 7 bases are a match to TRBD2. This CDR3 comprises 12 residues. Germline lookup yields CDR1 LGHDT and CDR2 YNNKEL (reference sequence). Trimming removed 3 bases from V and 10 bases from J; junction bases left unmatched: 4. CDR3 bases: TGTGCCAGCAGCCAGGAGCGGGGCCCGCAGTATTTT. Translated: CASSQERGPQYF.

The chain links TRBV6-1 to TRBJ2-6, with 7 bases aligning to TRBD1. The CDR3 has 17 residues. Germline CDR1 reads MNHNS; CDR2 reads SASEGT. V was clipped by 1 base and J by 0 bases; unmatched bases: 3. The CDR3 nucleotides read TGTGCCAGCAGTGAAGGAGGGGGCTACTCTGGGGCCAACGTCCTGACTTTC. Amino acids: CASSEGGGYSGANVLTF.

The chain couples TRBV9 to TRBJ2-3; TRBD2 is a possible D gene (6 bases). V was shortened by 3 bases and J by 1 base, with 12 bases between the two germline ends. The CDR3 runs to 15 residues. Germline V CDR1 and CDR2: SGDLS, YYNGEE. The CDR3 DNA reads TGTGCCAGCAGCGAGCAAGCGGGTCGCACAGATACGCAGTATTTT. This gives the protein CASSEQAGRTDTQYF.

This chain links TRBV30 with TRBJ1-6; 8 bases fit TRBD1. This CDR3 has 15 residues. Germline V gives CDR1 GTSNPN, CDR2 SVGIG (reference sequence). With 2 bases clipped from V and 3 bases from J, the junction kept 3 bases outside the gene matches. The CDR3 here is CAWSTTGVYNSPLHF. The CDR3 DNA reads TGTGCCTGGAGTACGACAGGGGTCTATAATTCACCCCTCCACTTT.

This clone was detected only a few times. The rearrangement joins TRBV4-1 to TRBJ1-1; D not certain. Trimming took 4 bases from V and 0 from J, leaving 6 bases between them. CDR1 MGHRA and CDR2 YSYEKL come from the germline V gene. The CDR3 is made up of 13 amino acids. The CDR3 region is CASSPEVNTEAFF. DNA for the CDR3: TGCGCCAGCAGCCCTGAGGTGAACACTGAAGCTTTCTTT.

V gene TRBV9 combines with J gene TRBJ1-1; 8 bases match TRBD1. Germline V gene data show CDR1 as SGDLS and CDR2 as YYNGEE. The CDR3 consists of 14 residues. The V segment lost 3 bases and the J segment 6 bases; nucleotides outside the gene matches: 7. CDR3 DNA: TGTGCCAGCAGCGGCAGGACAGGGTTCTCTGAAGCTTTCTTT. Translating it yields CASSGRTGFSEAFF.

V is TRBV19 and J is TRBJ1-3; 7 nucleotides agree with TRBD1. There are 15 residues in the CDR3. CDR1 and CDR2 from the germline V gene are LNHDA and SQIVND (reference sequence). V lost 3 bases to trimming and J lost 0 bases; unmatched junction nucleotides: 2. This CDR3 is CASSIWTGSGNTIYF. The CDR3 DNA reads as TGTGCCAGTAGTATTTGGACAGGCTCTGGAAACACCATATATTTT.

The chain employs TRBV24-1 and TRBJ2-7; 7 bases fit TRBD2. V trimming: 2 bases; J trimming: 5 bases; junction bases outside the gene matches: 5. Germline V gene sequence: CDR1 KGHDR, CDR2 SFDVKD. CDR3 length: 14 residues. CDR3 loop: CATSDSGGRNEQYF. CDR3 in DNA: TGTGCCACCAGTGATTCGGGGGGAAGGAACGAGCAGTACTTC.

The genes are TRBV7-9 and TRBJ2-4; a possible D gene is TRBD2 (5 bases). CDR3 length: 15 residues. V was trimmed by 2 bases and J by 2 bases, leaving 10 bases between them. Germline V CDR1 and CDR2: SEHNR, FQNEAQ (reference sequence). The CDR3 DNA reads TGTGCCAGCAGCTTAAGACGGGGTACCAAAAACATTCAGTACTTC. Residues: CASSLRRGTKNIQYF.

The chain joins TRBV5-1 to TRBJ2-3, with D perhaps TRBD1 (6 bases). The germline CDR1 and CDR2 sequences are SGHRS and YFSETQ. Trimming stripped 4 bases from V and 2 bases from J, with 17 bases between. The CDR3 is made up of 16 amino acids. The CDR3 DNA sequence: TGCGCCAGCAGCGTCACCACCGGACAGAACACAGATACGCAGTATTTT. Residues: CASSVTTGQNTDTQYF. The entire variable domain, with the rest obtained from reference TRBV5-1 and TRBJ2-3, is as follows: KAGVTQTPRYLIKTRGQQVTLSCSPISGHRSVSWYQQTPGQGLQFLFEYFSETQRNKGNFPGRFSGRQFSNSRSEMNVSTLELGDSALYLCASSVTTGQNTDTQYFGPGTRLTVL.

The rearrangement joins TRBV19 to TRBJ1-1, with a weak D call TRBD1 (5 bases). The germline gives CDR1 LNHDA, CDR2 SQIVND (reference sequence). The CDR3 has 17 amino acids. V lost 5 bases and J 1 base, leaving 20 bases between the germline ends. DNA for the CDR3: TGTGCCAGTAGTCATAGGGCAGGGTTCGACCAGAACACTGAAGCTTTCTTT. Translating gives CASSHRAGFDQNTEAFF.

The rearrangement uses TRBV7-9 and TRBJ2-7; possible D gene TRBD1, 5 bases. V was shortened by 0 bases and J by 5 bases, with 11 bases between the two germline ends. The CDR3 is 14 residues long. The germline gives CDR1 SEHNR, CDR2 FQNEAQ (reference sequence). DNA of the CDR3: TGTGCCAGCAGCTTAGCGGGCAGGGTGGACGAGCAGTACTTC. This codes for CASSLAGRVDEQYF.

The chain is built from TRBV9 and TRBJ2-1; no clear D gene. Germline V gene data show CDR1 as SGDLS and CDR2 as YYNGEE. V gave up 3 bases and J gave up 7 bases, with 8 bases separating them. This CDR3 has 12 residues. This CDR3 is CASSGANNEQFF. DNA of the CDR3: TGTGCCAGCAGCGGTGCTAATAATGAGCAGTTCTTC.

The chain carries TRBV4-2 and TRBJ1-4; D may be TRBD1 (6 bases). V lost 0 bases, J lost 5 bases, and 13 bases lay in between. CDR1 is LGHNA, CDR2 YNFKEQ, per germline. The CDR3 has 16 residues. The CDR3 DNA reads TGTGCCAGCAGCCAAGAGAGGGCAGGGGTAAATGAAAAACTGTTTTTT. Translated: CASSQERAGVNEKLFF.

The chain is built from TRBV5-1 and TRBJ2-1; 8 nucleotides match TRBD1. With 4 bases clipped from V and 7 bases from J, the junction kept 10 bases outside the gene matches. CDR3 size: 15 residues. Germline V CDR1 and CDR2: SGHRS, YFSETQ. The chain's CDR3 is CASSQGAGDGNEQFF. The DNA of the CDR3 is TGCGCCAGCAGCCAGGGGGCAGGGGATGGGAATGAGCAGTTCTTC.